The rows below give T cell receptor beta chains drawn from one sample of a study of graft-versus-host responses after intestinal transplantation. No antigen has been assigned to these receptors. TCRdb keeps only in-frame clones here, not all; method: immunoSEQ multiplex PCR. In the table there are around 110,000 clones, more than 85% of which are singletons. Sequenced here: unstimulated CD8+ T cells sorted from spleen or lymph node cells, sampled before transplant. The receptor source for this set is a human donor who was the organ donor for an intestinal transplant. The CDR3 runs from the conserved cysteine through the conserved F or W. A D gene is named only where the DNA matches it firmly. Rows give clone size only sometimes, using once, few, many, or a class for an expanded clone.

cdr3_aa cdr3_nt clone_size v_call d_call j_call
CASSKAVGDALNQPQHF TGTGCCAGCAGCAAAGCGGTGGGGGACGCCCTCAATCAGCCCCAGCATTTT . TRBV21-1 . TRBJ1-5
CASSSGVKTEAFF TGTGCCAGCAGCTCAGGGGTGAAGACTGAAGCTTTCTTT . TRBV7-9 . TRBJ1-1
CASSLRLYGTSGSWGTGELFF TGTGCCAGCAGCCTCCGTCTCTACGGGACTAGCGGGAGTTGGGGCACCGGGGAGCTGTTTTTT once TRBV4-2 TRBD2 TRBJ2-2
CASSLAPSGLAGGPTLGEQYF TGCGCCAGCAGCTTGGCCCCCTCCGGACTAGCGGGAGGGCCTACGTTGGGGGAGCAGTACTTC . TRBV5-1 TRBD2 TRBJ2-7
CASSLTGPGNEQFF TGTGCCAGCAGTTTAACGGGGCCGGGAAATGAGCAGTTCTTC . TRBV27 . TRBJ2-1
CASSVGGTGELFF TGTGCCAGCAGCGTAGGAGGAACCGGGGAGCTGTTTTTT . TRBV9 . TRBJ2-2
CASSYGTSGTDTQYF TGTGCCAGCAGCTATGGGACTAGCGGAACAGATACGCAGTATTTT . TRBV7-9 TRBD2 TRBJ2-3
CASSLYPNTGELFF TGTGCCAGCAGCTTATACCCGAACACCGGGGAGCTGTTTTTT . TRBV7-9 . TRBJ2-2
CASSSNLLQGWDTEAFF TGTGCCAGCAGCTCAAACCTCTTACAGGGGTGGGACACTGAAGCTTTCTTT . TRBV5-6 TRBD1 TRBJ1-1
CASNYLPMHGSTYEQYF TGTGCCAGCAATTATCTCCCAATGCATGGGAGTACCTACGAGCAGTACTTC . TRBV2 . TRBJ2-7
CASSLDLTNQETQYF TGTGCCAGCAGCTTAGACTTGACGAACCAAGAGACCCAGTACTTC . TRBV7-6 . TRBJ2-5
CASSPRGSGNTIYF TGTGCCAGCAGTCCCAGGGGCTCTGGAAACACCATATATTTT once TRBV27 . TRBJ1-3
CASTEPGPSWNTEAFF TGTGCCAGTACCGAACCGGGACCCTCTTGGAACACTGAAGCTTTCTTT . TRBV19 . TRBJ1-1
CARSAEETQYF TGTGCCAGAAGCGCGGAGGAGACCCAGTACTTC . TRBV5-3 . TRBJ2-5
CAWSVPRSNYGYTF TGTGCCTGGAGTGTACCCAGGAGCAACTATGGCTACACCTTC . TRBV30 . TRBJ1-2
CASSPEGQGPTGELFF TGTGCCAGCAGCCCCGAGGGACAGGGGCCCACCGGGGAGCTGTTTTTT . TRBV9 TRBD1 TRBJ2-2
CASSLGGQPDKYF TGTGCCAGCAGCTTAGGGGGACAGCCAGACAAGTACTTC . TRBV7-6 TRBD1 TRBJ2-7
CASSLYGRNTEAFF TGTGCCAGCAGTTTGTACGGCAGGAACACTGAAGCTTTCTTT . TRBV27 . TRBJ1-1
CASSPDSNTEAFF TGTGCCAGCAGTCCGGACAGTAACACTGAAGCTTTCTTT . TRBV7-9 . TRBJ1-1
CASSSSSAPTNEQFF TGTGCCAGTAGTAGCTCTAGCGCGCCCACCAATGAGCAGTTCTTC . TRBV19 . TRBJ2-1
CASSNLRGTYEQYF TGTGCCAGCAGCAATCTAAGGGGGACCTACGAGCAGTACTTC . TRBV21-1 . TRBJ2-7
CASRRQLQETQYF TGTGCCAGCAGACGTCAGCTACAAGAGACCCAGTACTTC . TRBV6-1 . TRBJ2-5
CASSGGDRGLYGYTF TGTGCCAGCAGCGGTGGGGACAGGGGTCTCTATGGCTACACCTTC . TRBV7-8 TRBD1 TRBJ1-2
CASSYQPGALNTEAFF TGTGCCAGCAGTTATCAACCGGGGGCGCTTAACACTGAAGCTTTCTTT . TRBV6-5 . TRBJ1-1
CASSLSGSYEQYF TGTGCCAGCAGCTTAAGCGGGAGCTACGAGCAGTACTTC once TRBV7-9 TRBD2 TRBJ2-7
CASSVGRNTEAFF TGCGCCAGCAGCGTCGGCCGGAACACTGAAGCTTTCTTT . TRBV5-1 . TRBJ1-1
CASRGLPYTGELFF TGTGCCAGTAGGGGACTACCCTACACCGGGGAGCTGTTTTTT . TRBV19 TRBD2 TRBJ2-2
CASSTAGTAYQETQYF TGTGCCAGCAGCACAGCCGGGACCGCGTACCAAGAGACCCAGTACTTC . TRBV11-2 . TRBJ2-5
CASSFGAGPLNEQFF TGTGCCAGCAGCTTCGGAGCGGGACCTCTGAATGAGCAGTTCTTC . TRBV5-6 TRBD2 TRBJ2-1
CASSSWTGNTEAFF TGTGCCAGTAGTTCTTGGACAGGGAACACTGAAGCTTTCTTT . TRBV19 TRBD1 TRBJ1-1
CASSFYGTDYEQYF TGTGCCAGCAGCTTTTACGGGACCGACTACGAGCAGTACTTC once TRBV7-6 . TRBJ2-7
CASSPLKFDRWSYEQYF TGCGCCAGCAGCCCTCTAAAATTCGACAGGTGGAGCTACGAGCAGTACTTC . TRBV5-1 . TRBJ2-7
CASSLPTSGPSYEQYF TGTGCCAGCAGTTTACCTACTAGCGGCCCCTCCTACGAGCAGTACTTC . TRBV28 TRBD2 TRBJ2-7
CASSLSRSSSYEQYF TGTGCCAGCAGTTTATCGCGATCTAGCTCCTACGAGCAGTACTTC . TRBV27 . TRBJ2-7
CASSLGIYTPGNTIYF TGTGCCAGCAGCTTAGGGATCTATACGCCTGGAAACACCATATATTTT . TRBV7-2 . TRBJ1-3
CASTPPGRGYEQYF TGTGCCAGCACCCCCCCCGGACGGGGCTACGAGCAGTACTTC . TRBV7-9 . TRBJ2-7
CAWQPGNNEKLFF TGTGCCTGGCAACCGGGGAATAATGAAAAACTGTTTTTT once TRBV30 . TRBJ1-4
CASSYKVGQGNTGELFF TGTGCCAGCAGTTATAAGGTAGGACAGGGGAACACCGGGGAGCTGTTTTTT . TRBV6-9 TRBD1 TRBJ2-2
CASSWSVGGSSDTQYF TGCGCCAGCAGCTGGAGTGTGGGGGGTTCGTCGGATACGCAGTATTTT . TRBV4-1 . TRBJ2-3
CASSSSLGTGGGGYEQYF TGTGCCAGTAGTTCCAGCCTGGGGACAGGGGGTGGGGGCTACGAGCAGTACTTC . TRBV19 TRBD1 TRBJ2-7
CASSQIPGGYANYGYTF TGTGCCAGCAGCCAAATCCCAGGGGGTTACGCTAACTATGGCTACACCTTC . TRBV14 TRBD1 TRBJ1-2
CASSLRRDREETQYF TGTGCCAGCAGCTTACGGCGGGACAGAGAAGAGACCCAGTACTTC . TRBV7-9 . TRBJ2-5
CASSAWPGSARDTQYF TGTGCCAGCAGTGCTTGGCCGGGCTCTGCTAGAGATACGCAGTATTTT . TRBV27 . TRBJ2-3
CASSLEYTGELFF TGTGCCAGCAGCCTAGAGTACACCGGGGAGCTGTTTTTT . TRBV6-5 . TRBJ2-2
CASSFTGGGTYEQYF TGTGCCAGCAGCTTCACAGGGGGAGGGACCTACGAGCAGTACTTC once TRBV13 . TRBJ2-7
CASSFNLADNNEQFF TGTGCCAGCAGCTTCAACCTAGCGGACAACAATGAGCAGTTCTTC . TRBV7-9 TRBD2 TRBJ2-1
CASSHGTSGYEQYF TGTGCCAGCAGCCACGGGACTAGCGGCTACGAGCAGTACTTC . TRBV4-2 TRBD2 TRBJ2-7
CASSRMWGRWADTQYF TGTGCCAGCAGCCGCATGTGGGGGAGATGGGCAGATACGCAGTATTTT . TRBV13 . TRBJ2-3
CASSLVGKAFF TGTGCCAGCAGCTTGGTGGGGAAAGCTTTCTTT . TRBV5-5 . TRBJ1-1
CASSRTFVPDTQYF TGTGCCAGCAGCCGGACTTTTGTCCCAGATACGCAGTATTTT . TRBV11-2 . TRBJ2-3